This TCR beta chain was recorded in a study of T cell therapy after organ transplantation. Study-level background: Long-term post-therapy blood was drawn 20 to 29 weeks after therapy ended.

Sequencing was performed with immunoSEQ multiplex PCR; in TCRdb, only in-frame clones are kept and a portion is missing. Of around 20,000 clones listed, 84% are singletons. This sample's time point: 20-29 weeks after completion of therapy. V lost 5 bases and J lost 3; bases outside the gene matches: 0. The germline CDR1 and CDR2 sequences are MNHNY and SVGAGI (reference sequence). The CDR3 totals 13 residues. Worth noting for this clone: The antigen is undetermined.

This chain uses TRBV6-6 with TRBJ2-7, with 11 bases that match TRBD1. Sample: CD8+ T cells from blood, taken after autologous CMV-specific T cell therapy. The receptor comes from a human patient who had received a solid organ transplant and had CMV disease. Some of these T cells may belong to the graft donor. CDR3 loop: CASSGTGGYEQYF. CDR3 in DNA: TGTGCCAGCAGTGGGACAGGGGGCTACGAGCAGTACTTC.